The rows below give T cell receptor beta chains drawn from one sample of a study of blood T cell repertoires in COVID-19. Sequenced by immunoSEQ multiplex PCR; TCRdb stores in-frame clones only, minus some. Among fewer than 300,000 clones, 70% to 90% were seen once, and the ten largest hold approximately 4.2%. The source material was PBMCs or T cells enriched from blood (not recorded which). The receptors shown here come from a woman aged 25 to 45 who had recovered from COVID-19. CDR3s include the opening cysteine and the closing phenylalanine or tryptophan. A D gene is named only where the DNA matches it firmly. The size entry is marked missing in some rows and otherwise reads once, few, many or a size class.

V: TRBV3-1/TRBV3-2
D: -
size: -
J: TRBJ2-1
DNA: TGTGCCAGCAGCCAAGGGGGGGGGCGATACAATGAGCAGTTCTTC
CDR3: CASSQGGGRYNEQFF

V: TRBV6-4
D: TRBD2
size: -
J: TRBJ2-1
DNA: TGTGCCAGCAGTAGACTAGCGAATGACTACAATGAGCAGTTCTTC
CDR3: CASSRLANDYNEQFF

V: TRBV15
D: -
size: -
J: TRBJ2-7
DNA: TGTGCCACCAGCTCCTTAACCTCTAACGAGCAGTACTTC
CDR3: CATSSLTSNEQYF

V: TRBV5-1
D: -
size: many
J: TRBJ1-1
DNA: TGCGCCAGCAGCCCGGGGAGGGGGGAATCGGGCACTGAAGCTTTCTTT
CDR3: CASSPGRGESGTEAFF

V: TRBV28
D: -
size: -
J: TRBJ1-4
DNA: TGTGCCAGCACCGCCAGGGCAACTAATGAAAAACTGTTTTTT
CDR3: CASTARATNEKLFF

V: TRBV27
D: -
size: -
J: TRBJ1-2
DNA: TGTGCCAGCAGTCCCAATCAAAGTGGGGCGCATCCCTATGGCTACACCTTC
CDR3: CASSPNQSGAHPYGYTF

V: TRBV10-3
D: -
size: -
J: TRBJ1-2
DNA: TGTGCCACCTCCACTCTACTCTATGGCTACACCTTC
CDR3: CATSTLLYGYTF

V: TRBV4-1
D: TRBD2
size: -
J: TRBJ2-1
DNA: TGCGCCAGCAGCCAAGTGGGACTAGTGAGCTCCTACAATGAGCAGTTCTTC
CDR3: CASSQVGLVSSYNEQFF

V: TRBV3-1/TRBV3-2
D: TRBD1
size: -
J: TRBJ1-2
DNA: TGTGCCAGCAGCCCCGGGACAGCCTATGGCTACACCTTC
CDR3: CASSPGTAYGYTF

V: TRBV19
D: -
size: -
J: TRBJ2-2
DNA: TGTGCCAGTAGTCCCTATATCACCGGGGAGCTGTTTTTT
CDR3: CASSPYITGELFF

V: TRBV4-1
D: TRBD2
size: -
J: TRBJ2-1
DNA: TGCGCCAGCAGCCAAGTCCAAGCGGGGGGATACAATGAGCAGTTCTTC
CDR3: CASSQVQAGGYNEQFF

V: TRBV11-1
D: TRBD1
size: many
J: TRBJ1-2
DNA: TGTGCCAGCAGCGAAGGGACAGGGAGAAACTATGGCTACACCTTC
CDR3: CASSEGTGRNYGYTF

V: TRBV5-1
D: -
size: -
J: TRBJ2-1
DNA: TGCGCCAGCACCCAAGGGGGAGGGTTGGGCAATGAGCAGTTCTTC
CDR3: CASTQGGGLGNEQFF

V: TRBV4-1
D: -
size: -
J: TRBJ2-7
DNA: TGCGCCAGCAGCCAAGGATTAGCAGGGCCTAGCTCCTACGAGCAGTACTTC
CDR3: CASSQGLAGPSSYEQYF

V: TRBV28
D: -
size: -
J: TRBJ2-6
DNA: TGTGCCAGCAGCGGTGCTAACGGGTTCGCCGGGGCCAACGTCCTGACTTTC
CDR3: CASSGANGFAGANVLTF

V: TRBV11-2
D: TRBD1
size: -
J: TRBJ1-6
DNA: TGTGCCAGCAGCTATATCGACAGGGCGAATTCACCCCTCCACTTT
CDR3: CASSYIDRANSPLHF

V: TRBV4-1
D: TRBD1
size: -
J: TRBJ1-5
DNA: TGCGCCAGCAGCCGACAGGGTGAACAGCCCCAGCATTTT
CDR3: CASSRQGEQPQHF

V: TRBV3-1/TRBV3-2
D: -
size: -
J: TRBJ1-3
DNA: TGTGCCAGCAGCCAAGATCCAGGGTATGGAAACACCATATATTTT
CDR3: CASSQDPGYGNTIYF

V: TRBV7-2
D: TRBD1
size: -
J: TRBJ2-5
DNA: TGTGCCAGCAGCTTAGCGGGAACCGGGACAGGGACCCAAGAGACCCAGTACTTC
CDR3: CASSLAGTGTGTQETQYF

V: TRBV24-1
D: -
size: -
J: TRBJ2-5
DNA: TGTGCCACCAGTGACAATCCGGGACTTCAAGAGACCCAGTACTTC
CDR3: CATSDNPGLQETQYF

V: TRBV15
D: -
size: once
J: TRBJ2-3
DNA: TGTGCCACCAGCAATCTGGACTTTTCTAGCACAGATACGCAGTATTTT
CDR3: CATSNLDFSSTDTQYF

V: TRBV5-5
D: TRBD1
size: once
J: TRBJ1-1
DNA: TGTGCCAGCAGACGGGACAGGGCAAACACTGAAGCTTTCTTT
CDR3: CASRRDRANTEAFF

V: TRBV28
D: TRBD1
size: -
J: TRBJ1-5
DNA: TGTGCCAGCAGTTTTTCGTCGGGATGGACAGGCGGTATTAGTTGGAATCAGCCCCAGCATTTT
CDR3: CASSFSSGWTGGISWNQPQHF

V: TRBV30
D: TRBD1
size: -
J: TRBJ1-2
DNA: TGTGCCTGGAGTGTCCTCACAGGGGTCAACTATGGCTACACCTTC
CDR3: CAWSVLTGVNYGYTF

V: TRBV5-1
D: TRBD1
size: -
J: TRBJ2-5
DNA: TGCGCCAGCAGCTTGAGTACCAGGGGGGAGACCCAGTACTTC
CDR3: CASSLSTRGETQYF

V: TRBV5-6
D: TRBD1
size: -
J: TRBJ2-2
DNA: TGTGCCAGCAGCTTGGGACAGGGGGCGACGGGGGAGCTGTTTTTT
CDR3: CASSLGQGATGELFF

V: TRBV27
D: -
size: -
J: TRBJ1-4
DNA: TGTGCCAGCAAGCCTAACCAGGGCGGGGCTAATGAAAAACTGTTTTTT
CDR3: CASKPNQGGANEKLFF

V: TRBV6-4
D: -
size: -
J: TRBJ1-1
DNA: TGTGCCAGCAGAGGGACAACGAACACTGAAGCTTTCTTT
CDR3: CASRGTTNTEAFF

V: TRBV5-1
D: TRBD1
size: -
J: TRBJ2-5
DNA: TGCGCCAGCAGCTGGGACAGGGAAGGGGAGACCCAGTACTTC
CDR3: CASSWDREGETQYF

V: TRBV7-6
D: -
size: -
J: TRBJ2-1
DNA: TGTGCCAGCAGCCCTCCCCTGGGTGGGCCCCGTGGGAATGAGCAGTTCTTC
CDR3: CASSPPLGGPRGNEQFF

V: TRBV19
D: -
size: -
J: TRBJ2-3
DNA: TGTGCCAGTAGTATCTCGGGGGGCGCTTATACGCAGTATTTT
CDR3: CASSISGGAYTQYF

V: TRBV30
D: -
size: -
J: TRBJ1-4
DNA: TGTGCCTGGAGCCTAACACAGGGTGTTTCTGAAAAACTGTTTTTT
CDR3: CAWSLTQGVSEKLFF

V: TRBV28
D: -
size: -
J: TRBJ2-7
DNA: TGTGCCAGCAGTCCTCGGGCCCAGGGGTCCTACGAGCAGTACTTC
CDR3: CASSPRAQGSYEQYF

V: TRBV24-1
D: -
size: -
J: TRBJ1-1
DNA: TGTGCCACCAGTGCAGGGTTGGTCACTGAAGCTTTCTTT
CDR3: CATSAGLVTEAFF

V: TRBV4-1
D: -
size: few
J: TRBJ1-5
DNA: TGCGCCAGCAGCCAACACAGGGTGGTGGATCAGCCCCAGCATTTT
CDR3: CASSQHRVVDQPQHF

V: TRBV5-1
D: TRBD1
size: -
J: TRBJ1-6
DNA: TGCGCCAGCAGCTTAGGCCTAGACAGGGGTTCACCCCTCCACTTT
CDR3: CASSLGLDRGSPLHF

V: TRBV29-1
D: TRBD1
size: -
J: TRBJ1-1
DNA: TGCAGCGTTGAAGGTGGACAGGGGAACTTCTGGAGGAACACTGAAGCTTTCTTT
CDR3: CSVEGGQGNFWRNTEAFF

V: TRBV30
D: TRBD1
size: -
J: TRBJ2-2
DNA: TGTGCCTGGGTAAAAGCCGGGACAGGCACCGGGGAGCTGTTTTTT
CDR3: CAWVKAGTGTGELFF

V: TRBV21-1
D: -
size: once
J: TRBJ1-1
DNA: TGTGCCAGCAGCAAAGTGAAGGGACAGGGGGCCTTCCTCATGAACACTGAAGCTTTCTTT
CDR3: CASSKVKGQGAFLMNTEAFF

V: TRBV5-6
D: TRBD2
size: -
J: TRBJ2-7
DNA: TGTGCCAGCAGCTTGTTCTTAGCGGGAGGCGAGCAGTACTTC
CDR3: CASSLFLAGGEQYF

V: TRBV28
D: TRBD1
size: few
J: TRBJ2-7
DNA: TGTGCCAGCAGTTTGTGGACAGGGAGTCACGAGCAGTACTTC
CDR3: CASSLWTGSHEQYF